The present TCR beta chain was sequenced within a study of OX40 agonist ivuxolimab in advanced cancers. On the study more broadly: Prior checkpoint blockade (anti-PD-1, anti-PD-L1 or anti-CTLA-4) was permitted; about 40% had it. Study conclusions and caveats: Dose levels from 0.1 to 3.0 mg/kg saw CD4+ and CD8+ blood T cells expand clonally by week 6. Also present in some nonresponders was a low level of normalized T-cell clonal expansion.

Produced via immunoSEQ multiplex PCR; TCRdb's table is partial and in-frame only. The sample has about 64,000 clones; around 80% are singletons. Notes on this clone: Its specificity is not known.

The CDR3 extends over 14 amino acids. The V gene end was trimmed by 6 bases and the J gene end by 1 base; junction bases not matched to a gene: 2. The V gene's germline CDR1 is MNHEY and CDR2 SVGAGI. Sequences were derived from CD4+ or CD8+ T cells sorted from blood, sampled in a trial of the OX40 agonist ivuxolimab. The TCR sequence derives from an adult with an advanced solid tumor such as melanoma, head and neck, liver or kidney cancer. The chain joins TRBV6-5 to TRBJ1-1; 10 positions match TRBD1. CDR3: CASRDRGANTEAFF. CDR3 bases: TGTGCCAGCAGGGACAGGGGGGCGAACACTGAAGCTTTCTTT.